The rows below give T cell receptor beta chains drawn from one sample of a study of regulatory T cells in long-lasting Graves disease. TCRdb recomputed calls from the multiplex PCR reads with MiXCR, one row per CDR3 protein. The sample has approximately 440,000 distinct CDR3 sequences, around 15% seen once. These sequences were also reported in another study, on T cells in Graves' hyperthyroidism and ophthalmopathy.

The starting material was peripheral blood mononuclear cells (PBMCs), obtained at new diagnosis, from a patient treated with antithyroid drugs. These receptor sequences come from a man in his forties with Graves disease. Each CDR3 is given with its conserved first and last residue. The D gene is left open where the match is weak. Clone size is shown for a subset of rows, as once, few, many or a class of expanded clone.

clone size | J gene | V gene | D gene | CDR3 DNA | CDR3 protein
many | TRBJ1-5 | TRBV19 | TRBD1 | TGTGCCAGTATGGGTCTCGACAGGGGAGGAAGCAATCAGCCCCAGCATTTT | CASMGLDRGGSNQPQHF
- | TRBJ2-3 | TRBV3-1 | TRBD2 | TGTGCCAGCAGCCGCGTAGGACTAGCGGTCACAGATACGCAGTATTTT | CASSRVGLAVTDTQYF
many | TRBJ2-7 | TRBV2 | TRBD1 | TGTGCCAGCAGAGATTTGACAGGGTGGATCGGGGAGCAGTACTTC | CASRDLTGWIGEQYF
many | TRBJ1-2 | TRBV27 | TRBD1 | TGTGCCAGCAGTTTGAGGACAGGGCCCAACTATGGCTACACCTTC | CASSLRTGPNYGYTF
- | TRBJ2-3 | TRBV12-3/TRBV12-4 | TRBD1 | TGTGCCAGCAGGGACCGGACAGGGTTGGGTGTGAGCGATACGCAGTATTTT | CASRDRTGLGVSDTQYF
many | TRBJ1-1 | TRBV27 | TRBD1 | TGTGCCAGGGGACAGGCCTTTACCAACACTGAAGCTTTCTTT | CARGQAFTNTEAFF
many | TRBJ2-1 | TRBV5-1 | TRBD2 | TGCGCCAGCAGACTGGGGGAGGGCACCTACAATGAGCAGTTCTTC | CASRLGEGTYNEQFF
many | TRBJ2-1 | TRBV29-1 | TRBD2 | TGCAGCGTTAAATGGAGACTAGCGGGAGCCAATGAGCAGTTCTTC | CSVKWRLAGANEQFF
many | TRBJ2-3 | TRBV5-1 | - | TGCGCCAGCAGCTTCGCAGGGGCAGATACGCAGTATTTT | CASSFAGADTQYF
few | TRBJ1-1 | TRBV5-4 | - | TGTGCCAGCAGCTTCGGGGATGAAGCTTTCTTT | CASSFGDEAFF
many | TRBJ2-7 | TRBV2 | - | TGTGCCAGTCGGGGGACCTACGAGCAGTACTTC | CASRGTYEQYF
many | TRBJ2-1 | TRBV2 | TRBD2 | TGTGCCAGCAGTGGGGATGTAGCGGGAGGGTACAATGAGCAGTTCTTC | CASSGDVAGGYNEQFF
few | TRBJ2-7 | TRBV7-9 | TRBD1 | TGTGCCAGCAGCGCAGGGACAGCAGCTTACGAGCAGTACTTC | CASSAGTAAYEQYF
- | TRBJ2-7 | TRBV27 | TRBD1 | TGTGCCAGCACAGCCGGGACAGGGGGCTTGAGAGAGCAGTACTTC | CASTAGTGGLREQYF
few | TRBJ2-3 | TRBV7-3 | - | TGTGCCAGCAGCTTAACGTCGGACCGCACAGATACGCAGTATTTT | CASSLTSDRTDTQYF
- | TRBJ2-5 | TRBV12-3/TRBV12-4 | TRBD2 | TGTGCCAGCAGCTCACTAGCGTCTATCGAGACCCAGTACTTC | CASSSLASIETQYF